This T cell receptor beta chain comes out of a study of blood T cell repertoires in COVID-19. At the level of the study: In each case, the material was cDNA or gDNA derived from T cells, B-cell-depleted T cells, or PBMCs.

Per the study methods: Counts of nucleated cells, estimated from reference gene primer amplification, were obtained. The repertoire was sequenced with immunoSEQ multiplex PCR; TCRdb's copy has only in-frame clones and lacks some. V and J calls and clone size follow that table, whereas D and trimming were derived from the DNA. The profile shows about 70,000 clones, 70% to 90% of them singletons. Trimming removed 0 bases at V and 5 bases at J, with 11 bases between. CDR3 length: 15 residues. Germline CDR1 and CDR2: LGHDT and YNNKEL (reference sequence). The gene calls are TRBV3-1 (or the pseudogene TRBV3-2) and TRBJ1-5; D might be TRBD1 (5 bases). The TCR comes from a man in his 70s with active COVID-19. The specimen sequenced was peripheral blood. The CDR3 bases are TGTGCCAGCAGCCAAGATCCAGGGCCGGATCAGCCCCAGCATTTT. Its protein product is CASSQDPGPDQPQHF.